This record concerns one T cell receptor (beta chain) sequence. The authors' processing: Amplification of reference gene primers was used by the study to estimate nucleated cell counts. Clones were read by immunoSEQ multiplex PCR, and TCRdb kept only the in-frame ones, dropping some. Clone size and V and J calls were adopted from that table, with D and trimming inferred from the DNA. The table includes around 250,000 clones, less than 85% detected once. These data originate in a study of blood T cell repertoires in COVID-19. Study information: From T cells, B-cell-depleted T cells, or PBMCs came the material, which was cDNA or gDNA.

With 10 bases clipped from V and 4 bases from J, the junction kept 9 bases outside the gene matches. The CDR3 totals 15 residues. CDR1 is SGDLS, CDR2 YYNGEE, per germline. The gene calls are TRBV9 and TRBJ1-6; 9 bases line up with TRBD1. The sequencing input was peripheral blood. The source of this sequence is a woman aged 18-29 years with acute or convalescent COVID-19. The CDR3 protein is CASGQGMVYNSPLHF. In DNA form, the CDR3 reads TGTGCCTCGGGACAGGGAATGGTGTATAATTCACCCCTCCACTTT. The complete variable domain, with remaining parts taken from reference TRBV9 and TRBJ1-6, reads DSGVTQTPKHLITATGQRVTLRCSPRSGDLSVYWYQQSLDQGLQFLIQYYNGEERAKGNILERFSAQQFPDLHSELNLSSLELGDSALYFCASGQGMVYNSPLHFGNGTRLTVT.